The 5 T cell receptor beta chains listed next were all sequenced from one sample in a study of blood T cell repertoires in COVID-19. Generated by immunoSEQ multiplex PCR, the TCRdb table keeps only in-frame clones and is missing some. The data contain over 250,000 clones, 80% to 90% of them singletons. The sample comprised PBMCs or T cells enriched from blood (not recorded which). These receptors originate from a man aged 25 to 40 with acute COVID-19.

J is TRBJ1-6 and V is TRBV11-2, with D uncertain. Germline assignment: CDR1 SGHAT and CDR2 FQNNGV. The CDR3 length is 13 residues. The V end lost 5 bases, the J end lost 7 bases, and 9 bases lay between the germline ends. CDR3 protein: CASSLPGNSPLHF. The CDR3, as DNA: TGTGCCAGCAGCCTCCCAGGAAATTCACCCCTCCACTTT.

The chain joins TRBV7-2 to TRBJ2-1; the match to TRBD2 covers 7 bases. The CDR3 consists of 16 residues. The germline V gene encodes CDR1 SGHTA and CDR2 FQGNSA. With 1 base clipped from V and 6 bases from J, the junction kept 9 bases outside the gene matches. The CDR3 here is CASSLGPWTRRNEQFF. The CDR3 DNA reads as TGTGCCAGCAGCTTAGGTCCGTGGACTAGACGCAATGAGCAGTTCTTC.

The rearrangement uses TRBV2 and TRBJ1-5; tentative D call: TRBD1 (5 bases). Per the germline V gene, CDR1 is SNHLY and CDR2 is FYNNEI. This CDR3 has 17 amino acids. Trimming took 6 bases from V and 1 from J, leaving 19 bases between them. The CDR3 sequence is CASSRTQGLGSNQPQHF. For the CDR3, the DNA is TGTGCCAGCAGCCGCACCCAGGGTCTGGGGAGCAATCAGCCCCAGCATTTT.

The chain has TRBV5-5 and TRBJ2-7; D possibly corresponds to TRBD1 (6 bases). This CDR3 has 12 residues. The germline V and J ends were trimmed by 4 bases and 6 bases, with 11 bases remaining between them. The germline CDR1 and CDR2 sequences are SGHKS and YYEKEE (reference sequence). The CDR3 nucleotides read TGTGCCAGCAGCGCGACAGGTCCCGAGCAGTACGTC. Translation: CASSATGPEQYV.

This chain uses TRBV19 with TRBJ2-1; D perhaps matches TRBD1 (5 bases). Germline lookup yields CDR1 LNHDA and CDR2 SQIVND (reference sequence). V lost 5 bases to trimming and J lost 6 bases, with 20 bases between them. CDR3 length: 16 residues. The CDR3 region has the DNA TGTGCCAGTAGTGTCGTACTAAGGCAGGGAAGCAATGAGCAGTTCTTC. It yields the protein CASSVVLRQGSNEQFF.